The TCR beta chain under discussion was sequenced for a study of tissue T cells after allogeneic stem cell transplantation. About the study: Samples with visible lymphocytes on H&E were prioritized for sequencing. Study findings and constraints: Which tissue TCRs were alloreactive or antigen-specific was not determined. Some clones might be persisting host cells. Blood and spleen captured only part of the tissue TCR repertoire.

Produced via immunoSEQ multiplex PCR; TCRdb's table is partial and in-frame only. This table holds approximately 3,500 clones, around three fifths found once. Comparators were a few non-transplant cancer patients without known GI disease. Worth noting for this clone: Its antigen is unknown.

The CDR3 sequence is 12 residues long. Germline lookup yields CDR1 MDHEN and CDR2 SYDVKM. Trimming took off 5 bases at V and 1 base at J, with 6 bases between the two ends. The origin of this receptor is a male donor at least 60 years old with lung cancer. The rearrangement uses TRBV28 and TRBJ2-7; D uncertain. The sequenced sample was tissue from the ileum, obtained at autopsy. The CDR3 loop is CASSIQSYEQYF. CDR3 nucleotide sequence: TGTGCCAGCAGTATCCAGTCCTACGAGCAGTACTTC.